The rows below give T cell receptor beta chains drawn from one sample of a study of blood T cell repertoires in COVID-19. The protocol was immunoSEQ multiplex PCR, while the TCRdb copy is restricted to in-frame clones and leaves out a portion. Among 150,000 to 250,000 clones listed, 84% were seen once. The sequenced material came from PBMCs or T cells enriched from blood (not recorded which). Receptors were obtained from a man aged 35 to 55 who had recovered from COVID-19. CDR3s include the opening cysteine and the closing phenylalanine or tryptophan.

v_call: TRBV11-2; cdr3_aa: CASSLGGWGAPYNSPLHF
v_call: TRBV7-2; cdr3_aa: CASSLAGDASEQYF
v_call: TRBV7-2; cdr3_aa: CASSLLSRNYGYTF
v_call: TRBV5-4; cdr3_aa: CASSLGEGRETQYF
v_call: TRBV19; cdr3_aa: CASSPGGSSYGYTF
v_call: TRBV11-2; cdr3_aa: CASSWTGSSYNSPLHF
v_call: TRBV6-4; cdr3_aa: CASSESPNQPQHF
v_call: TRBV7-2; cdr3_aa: CASSPNRQGSGETQYF
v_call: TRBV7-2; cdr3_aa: CASSLAAGGPEKLFF
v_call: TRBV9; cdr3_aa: CASSTQTGLVSGELFF